The present T cell receptor beta chain was sequenced within a study of blood T cell repertoires in COVID-19 (dated by TCRdb to between 2020 and 2021). About the full investigation: The collaborator samples originated in the United States, Italy and Spain and spanned the acute and convalescent phases of COVID-19. The material from the prospective study consisted of cDNA or gDNA derived from T cells, B-cell-depleted T cells, or PBMCs. The dataset comprised deeply sampled blood TCRbeta repertoires from subjects exposed to, actively infected with, or recovered from COVID-19. The repertoires were released in a freely available public database intended as a resource for research on the immune response to SARS-CoV-2. Samples were obtained from the ongoing ImmuneRACE study (first 160 participants) and from roughly 1,300 subjects provided by 6 global collaborators. A de-identified subject ID, COVID-19 status, age in years and sex were almost always included in the sample metadata. Where available, HLA class I and class II types were obtained from metadata supplied by the sample provider rather than from assay-based typing.

For this clone: Its antigen is not yet known. No base quality information exists; no much larger clone differs at one position.

One collaborating source in Seattle enrolled patients during active infection and followed them longitudinally through the course of disease. Each collaborating institution followed its own protocols to collect whole blood in K2EDTA tubes. For TCRbeta analysis, collaborator samples were shipped as frozen whole blood, as isolated PBMCs, or as DNA extracted from either sample type. TCRbeta CDR3 regions were amplified from genomic DNA using the immunoSEQ Assay, a bias-controlled multiplex PCR. From the authors' description of their analysis: The number of nucleated cells in each sample was estimated from the amplification of reference gene primers within the assay. To quantify the absolute abundance of each unique TCRbeta CDR3 rearrangement, sequence reads were collapsed and filtered. For each sample, productive Simpson clonality was calculated as the square root of Simpson's diversity index over productive rearrangements. TCRdb obtained this table from immuneACCESS and retained in-frame rearrangements with V and J assigned. These tables miss some clones; where compared with another copy, unresolved V genes account for less than half of the shortfall, and the remainder is unexplained. D and trimming come from the DNA, and the V and J calls and clone size come from that table. The sample table lists around 300,000 clones, around 88% of them with a count of one. The leading ten clones occupy under 2% of the sample.

V was cut back by 2 bases and J by 6 bases, leaving a gap of 10 bases between them. Per the germline V gene, SGHTA is the CDR1 and FQGTGA is the CDR2. The CDR3 has 13 amino acids, counting the end cysteine and phenylalanine. This entry keeps only the CDR3 DNA: 39 bases, framed from base 1. The paper as a whole reports these results and caveats: Clinical and demographic metadata were provided uncurated, with the amount varying by source and participant.

This chain is built from TRBV7-3 and TRBJ1-2; the D gene remains uncertain. Sequenced input: peripheral blood. The TCR comes from a woman aged 30 to 39 with COVID-19, enrolled during active disease. The DNA sequence follows: TGTGCCAGCAGCTTAGGAGGAGGAGATGGCTACACCTTC. Translated, it gives CASSLGGGDGYTF.